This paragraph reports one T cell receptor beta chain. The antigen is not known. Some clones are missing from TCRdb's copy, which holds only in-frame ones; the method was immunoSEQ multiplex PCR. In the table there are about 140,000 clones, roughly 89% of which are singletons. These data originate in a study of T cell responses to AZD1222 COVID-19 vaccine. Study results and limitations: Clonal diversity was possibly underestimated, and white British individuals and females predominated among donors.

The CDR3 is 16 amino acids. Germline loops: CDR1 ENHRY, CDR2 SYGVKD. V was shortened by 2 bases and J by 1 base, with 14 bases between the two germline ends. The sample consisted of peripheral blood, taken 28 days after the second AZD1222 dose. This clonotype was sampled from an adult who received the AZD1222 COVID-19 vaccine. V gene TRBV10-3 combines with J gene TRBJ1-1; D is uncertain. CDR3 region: CAISEGGPRPNTEAFF. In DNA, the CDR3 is TGTGCCATCAGTGAGGGAGGGCCCCGACCGAACACTGAAGCTTTCTTT.